Below are 11 T cell receptor beta chains sequenced from a single sample in a study of technical replicates of blood from a few donors. The method was immunoSEQ multiplex PCR; TCRdb's version includes in-frame clones alone and lacks a portion of them. The sample holds tens of thousands of clones; more than 90% are singletons and the top ten take about 0.35%. Sequencing input: T cells isolated from PBMCs. The source is a human donor in good health.

The rearrangement uses TRBV13 and TRBJ2-5; 8 nucleotides agree with TRBD1. The CDR3 has 13 amino acids. CDR1 is PRHDT, CDR2 FYEKMQ, per germline (reference sequence). Trimming took 6 bases from V and 4 from J; bases not matched to a gene: 4. For the CDR3, the DNA is TGTGCCAGCAGTTCCAGGGGGCTAGAGACCCAGTACTTC. It yields the protein CASSSRGLETQYF.

The chain carries TRBV2 and TRBJ2-1, with a tentative D call TRBD2 (6 bases). The CDR3 contains 13 residues. V shed 10 bases and J shed 7 bases, with 17 bases lying between them. Germline loops: CDR1 SNHLY, CDR2 FYNNEI. Here the CDR3 reads CATKPGERNEQFF. The CDR3 bases are TGTGCCACCAAACCGGGAGAACGAAATGAGCAGTTCTTC.

This clone was observed a handful of times. The chain couples TRBV30 to TRBJ1-1; D ambiguous. From germline, CDR1 is GTSNPN and CDR2 SVGIG (reference sequence). Trimming removed 2 bases from V and 2 bases from J, with 3 bases in between. There are 11 residues in the CDR3. The CDR3 nucleotides read TGTGCCTGGAGTCGTAACACTGAAGCTTTCTTT. This gives the protein CAWSRNTEAFF.

V usage is TRBV7-2 and J usage is TRBJ1-1; D perhaps matches TRBD1 (5 bases). Trimming cost V 7 bases and J 1 base, with 16 bases left between them. The CDR3 length is 15 residues. Germline CDR1 is SGHTA and CDR2 is FQGNSA. The CDR3 sequence: CASIIRDSWNTEAFF. In nucleotides, the CDR3 is TGTGCCAGCATCATTCGGGACTCTTGGAACACTGAAGCTTTCTTT.

In this sample, this clone turned up once. The V call is TRBV19, the J call TRBJ2-3, with 10 positions matching TRBD2. The germline CDR1 and CDR2 sequences are LNHDA and SQIVND (reference sequence). Trimming removed 2 bases from V and 3 bases from J; junction bases left unmatched: 5. There are 16 residues in the CDR3. CDR3 coding DNA: TGTGCCAGTAGTATACTAGCGGGAGCTGGAACAGATACGCAGTATTTT. It encodes CASSILAGAGTDTQYF. The full variable domain, completed using reference TRBV19 and TRBJ2-3, is DGGITQSPKYLFRKEGQNVTLSCEQNLNHDAMYWYRQDPGQGLRLIYYSQIVNDFQKGDIAEGYSVSREKKESFPLTVTSAQKNPTAFYLCASSILAGAGTDTQYFGPGTRLTVL.

The CDR3 sequence: CASSLGAFNEQFF. As DNA, the CDR3 is TGTGCCAGCAGCTTAGGAGCGTTTAATGAGCAGTTCTTC. This chain connects TRBV7-7 to TRBJ2-1; D gene unclear. V lost 1 base to trimming and J lost 7 bases, with 8 bases between them. From germline, CDR1 is SSHAT and CDR2 FNYEAQ (reference sequence). The length of the CDR3 is 13 residues.

The rearrangement uses TRBV10-3 and TRBJ2-7; 8 bases map to TRBD1. The CDR3 is 13 residues long. With 8 bases clipped from V and 4 bases from J, the junction kept 7 bases outside the gene matches. The germline CDR1 and CDR2 sequences are ENHRY and SYGVKD. The CDR3: CAIGSTGGYEQYF. Here the CDR3 DNA reads TGTGCCATCGGAAGTACAGGGGGGTACGAGCAGTACTTC.

This chain connects TRBV7-2 to TRBJ1-1, with 10 bases fitting TRBD1. CDR1 and CDR2 from the germline V gene are SGHTA and FQGNSA. The CDR3 runs 15 residues. With 6 bases clipped from V and 2 bases from J, the junction kept 6 bases outside the gene matches. The CDR3 nucleotides are TGTGCCAGCAGTTTACGGACAGGGGGAAACACTGAAGCTTTCTTT. This gives the protein CASSLRTGGNTEAFF.

The chain couples TRBV27 to TRBJ1-1; possible D gene TRBD1, 5 bases. Deletions cut 5 bases from V and 2 bases from J, with 9 bases between. CDR1 and CDR2 (germline): MNHEY, SMNVEV (reference sequence). The CDR3 runs 13 residues. DNA for the CDR3: TGTGCCAGCAGTAAGACAGTCAACACTGAAGCTTTCTTT. Residues: CASSKTVNTEAFF.

This chain links TRBV7-9 with TRBJ1-2, with unresolved D. V was shortened by 7 bases and J by 2 bases, with 5 bases between the two germline ends. The CDR3 spans 11 residues. CDR1 is SEHNR, CDR2 FQNEAQ, per germline (reference sequence). CDR3 region: CASTLNYGYTF. In DNA form, the CDR3 reads TGTGCCAGCACCCTAAACTATGGCTACACCTTC.

The rearrangement uses TRBV12-5 and TRBJ1-1; D is undetermined. Between the trimmed V and J ends, which lost 1 base and 1 base, there was a span of 10 bases. CDR1 LGHNT and CDR2 FRNRAP come from the germline V gene. The CDR3 has 15 amino acids. CDR3 DNA sequence: TGTGCTAGTGGTTTGGCCCCTAATAGGAACACTGAAGCTTTCTTT. Translation: CASGLAPNRNTEAFF.